The TCR beta chain described here comes from a study of post-analysis software for immune sequencing data. For the study at large: Secondary progressive, relapsing-remitting and progressive-relapsing multiple sclerosis were among the included disease courses. Study-level findings and limits: TRBV5-6, TRBV5-1 and TRBV20-1 were among a handful of TRBV segments more frequent in patients than controls. Controls significantly exceeded multiple sclerosis patients in normalized Chao1 diversity.

As to this clonotype: Antigen specificity is unknown.

TCR beta libraries were prepared from cDNA with unique molecular identifiers. There were about 1 to 10 million T cells, and roughly 0.5 million cDNA molecules came from them. TCRdb called the PCR reads again in MiXCR, with one record for every CDR3 protein. The sample lists 700,000 to 900,000 distinct CDR3 sequences, about 45% occurring once. Germline V lookup: CDR1 ENHRY, CDR2 SYGVKD. The ends were cut back, 4 bases at V and 2 bases at J, with 13 bases in the middle. This CDR3 spans 15 amino acids. This chain joins TRBV10-3 and TRBJ2-3; a weak D match, TRBD2 (7 bases). The specimen was blood. The clonotype comes from a girl between 5 and 17 years old with multiple sclerosis. CDR3 in amino acids: CAISGGGGYTDTQYF. The CDR3 nucleotides are TGTGCCATCAGTGGAGGGGGGGGTTACACAGATACGCAGTATTTT.